The clone carrying this TCR beta chain was counted only a few times. Its antigen is as yet unknown. Per the germline V gene, CDR1 is SNHLY and CDR2 is FYNNEI. V was clipped by 6 bases and J by 7 bases, with 15 bases between them. CDR3 length: 14 amino acids. Genomic DNA was employed as the template in profiling TCR beta VDJ and CDR3. TCRdb used MiXCR to reprocess the reads, holding one entry per CDR3 protein. The sample has some 200,000 distinct CDR3 sequences; 30% to 35% are singletons. This specimen comes from a study of CD8+CD57+ T cells in acquired aplastic anemia. Findings and caveats of the study: Patients and controls shared approximately 30 CD8+ CDR3 sequences.

Sequences were obtained from sorted CD4+, CD8+, or CD8+CD57+ T cells (not recorded which) from PBMCs. This sequence originates from a human donor in good health, serving as a control. The chain links TRBV2 to TRBJ2-2; maybe TRBD2 (6 bases). CDR3 DNA sequence: TGTGCCAGCAGCAACAGCGGGTTCGGCGGGGAGCTGTTTTTT. Residues: CASSNSGFGGELFF.